A single sample is the source of the 15 T cell receptor beta chains below, sequenced in a study of T cell responses to AZD1222 COVID-19 vaccine (dated by TCRdb to the early 2020s). Library prep was done by the immunoSEQ multiplex PCR assay. This immuneACCESS table, as held by TCRdb, lists in-frame sequences with V and J called but not all clones. Of the missing ones, under half trace to an unresolved V gene in checked studies; the others have no known cause. Recorded for this sample are about 120,000 clones; about 89% of them occurred a single time. The ten largest clones add up to around 10% of the sample. The sample's time point, from its label and the paper: baseline before first vaccination. Read against the paper, the sample's treatment or condition label means: meningococcal conjugate vaccine given as trial control. The source was peripheral blood, collected on day 0 of MenACWY control vaccination. All receptors derive from an adult in good health.

The chain recombines TRBV19 with TRBJ2-1, with 8 nucleotides matching TRBD1. CDR3 size: 11 residues. The ends lost 9 bases at V and 6 bases at J; junction bases unmatched: 1. CDR1 is LNHDA and CDR2 is SQIVND in the germline V gene (reference sequence). The CDR3 DNA reads TGTGCCAGCGACAGGGGCAATGAGCAGTTCTTC. It translates to CASDRGNEQFF.

This chain links TRBV11-3 with TRBJ1-5, with TRBD1 identical over 7 bases. There are 15 residues in the CDR3. Trimming took 5 bases from V and 0 from J; bases not matched to a gene: 4. Germline V gene sequence: CDR1 SGHNT, CDR2 YENEEA. For the CDR3, the DNA is TGTGCCAGCAGCGAAGGACAGGATAGCAATCAGCCCCAGCATTTT. It yields the protein CASSEGQDSNQPQHF.

The table lists this clone with a count of one. CDR3 bases: TGTGCCTCCAACTCCGGGACAGGGGCCAATGAGCAGTTCTTC. Residues: CASNSGTGANEQFF. V usage is TRBV6-5 and J usage is TRBJ2-1, with TRBD1 identical over 10 bases. Germline V gene lookup returns CDR1 MNHEY and CDR2 SVGAGI. The junction had 10 bases not matched to a gene; V was cut back by 11 bases and J by 6 bases. The CDR3 extends over 14 amino acids.

The gene calls are TRBV3-1 (or the pseudogene TRBV3-2) and TRBJ2-1, with 9 bases fitting TRBD2. The germline V gene has CDR1 LGHDT and CDR2 YNNKEL (reference sequence). This CDR3 has 16 amino acids. Unmatched junction bases numbered 6, after V lost 3 bases and J lost 3 bases. In DNA, the CDR3 is TGTGCCAGCAGCCAGGCTAGCGGGACGGACTACAATGAGCAGTTCTTC. It yields the protein CASSQASGTDYNEQFF.

The chain recombines TRBV7-3 with TRBJ2-2; no firm D call. V was trimmed by 0 bases and J by 3 bases, leaving 5 bases between them. CDR1 is SGHTA and CDR2 is FQGTGA in the germline V gene. This CDR3 is built from 14 residues. Here the CDR3 reads CASSLTQYTGELFF. The CDR3 coding sequence is TGTGCCAGCAGCTTAACTCAGTACACCGGGGAGCTGTTTTTT.

The rearrangement joins TRBV15 to TRBJ1-3; D is ambiguous. CDR1 LNHNV and CDR2 YYDKDF come from the germline V gene (reference sequence). With 0 bases removed from V and 5 bases from J, the gap between germline ends came to 5 bases. CDR3 size: 13 residues. The CDR3 region is CATSRDFRNTIYF. The CDR3, as DNA: TGTGCCACCAGCAGAGATTTCCGAAACACCATATATTTT.

V is TRBV11-3 and J is TRBJ2-7; TRBD2 matches at 9 bases. The germline V gene encodes CDR1 SGHNT and CDR2 YENEEA. The ends lost 5 bases at V and 5 bases at J; junction bases unmatched: 7. This CDR3 is 14 amino acids long. The CDR3 protein is CASSLGTSYNEQYF. CDR3 nucleotides: TGTGCCAGCAGCCTCGGGACTAGCTACAACGAGCAGTACTTC.

The CDR3 DNA is TGTGCCAGCAGCCGAAAGGACAGGGTCACCGAGCAGTACTTC. It encodes CASSRKDRVTEQYF. This chain uses TRBV11-3 with TRBJ2-7; the match to TRBD1 covers 8 bases. The V segment lost 5 bases and the J segment 6 bases; nucleotides outside the gene matches: 9. Germline assignment: CDR1 SGHNT and CDR2 YENEEA. The CDR3 loop spans 14 amino acids.

V and J are TRBV5-1 and TRBJ2-1, with TRBD2 matching 8 bases. The CDR3 runs 16 residues. Germline V gene data show CDR1 as SGHRS and CDR2 as YFSETQ. V was pared by 0 bases and J by 4 bases, with 6 bases of the junction left unmatched. CDR3 region: CASSLGSAGGYNEQFF. In DNA, the CDR3 is TGCGCCAGCAGCTTGGGTTCGGCGGGAGGTTACAATGAGCAGTTCTTC.

This chain links TRBV10-1 with TRBJ2-7; unclear D gene. The CDR3 length is 9 residues. V was pared by 8 bases and J by 6 bases, with 5 bases between. Germline assignment: CDR1 WNHNN and CDR2 SYGVQD (reference sequence). The CDR3 region has the DNA TGCGCCAGCCCGCCCGAGCAGTACTTC. Translation gives CASPPEQYF.

The chain couples TRBV5-1 to TRBJ2-5; TRBD1 might be the D (6 bases). From germline, CDR1 is SGHRS and CDR2 YFSETQ. The V end lost 5 bases, the J end lost 3 bases, and 11 bases lay between the germline ends. CDR3 size: 13 residues. CDR3 DNA sequence: TGCGCCAGCAGATTCGAGGGGGAAGAGACCCAGTACTTC. As protein: CASRFEGEETQYF.

This clone appeared a single time. The chain links TRBV7-3 to TRBJ1-3; D is uncertain. V was clipped by 5 bases and J by 0 bases, with 14 bases between them. CDR3 length equals 16 residues. CDR1 SGHTA and CDR2 FQGTGA come from the germline V gene. CDR3 loop: CASSVGMPSSGNTIYF. The CDR3 DNA reads as TGTGCCAGCAGCGTAGGGATGCCCAGCTCTGGAAACACCATATATTTT.

This sequence joins TRBV28 and TRBJ1-2; D may be TRBD1 (5 bases). CDR1 is MDHEN and CDR2 is SYDVKM in the germline V gene. This CDR3 contains 14 residues. Trimming took off 5 bases at V and 7 bases at J, with 17 bases between the two ends. DNA for the CDR3: TGTGCCAGCAGTAGGAGGGTGGGGGGAAGTGGCTACACCTTC. This translates into CASSRRVGGSGYTF.

V and J are TRBV28 and TRBJ1-5; no clear D gene. The CDR3 spans 12 residues. V shed 3 bases and J shed 7 bases, with 7 bases lying between them. In germline, CDR1 is MDHEN, CDR2 SYDVKM. For the CDR3, the DNA is TGTGCCAGCAGTTTGTTAAGGCAGCCCCAGCATTTT. This translates into CASSLLRQPQHF.

The chain recombines TRBV6-5 with TRBJ2-2; TRBD2 aligns across 13 bases. The V gene's germline CDR1 is MNHEY and CDR2 SVGAGI. The trim removed 10 bases at V and 7 bases at J, leaving 6 bases unmatched. The CDR3 has 14 residues. The chain's CDR3 is CAIAGTSGIGELFF. CDR3 in DNA: TGTGCCATCGCCGGGACTAGCGGGATCGGGGAGCTGTTTTTT.